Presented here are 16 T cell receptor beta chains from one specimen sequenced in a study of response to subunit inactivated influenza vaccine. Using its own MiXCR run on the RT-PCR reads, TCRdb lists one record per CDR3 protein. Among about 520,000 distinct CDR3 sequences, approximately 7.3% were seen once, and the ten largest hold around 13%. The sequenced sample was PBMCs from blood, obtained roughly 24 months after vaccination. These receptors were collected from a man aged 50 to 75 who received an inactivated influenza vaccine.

The CDR3 nucleotides read TGCAGTACCCGAGGGGCCGGGGAGCTGTTTTTT. Translating it yields CSTRGAGELFF. The V call is TRBV20-1, the J call TRBJ2-2; either TRBD1 or TRBD2 may supply D (5 bases each). CDR3 size: 11 residues. V lost 8 bases and J lost 6, with 10 bases in between. Germline loops: CDR1 DFQATT, CDR2 SNEGSKA (reference sequence).

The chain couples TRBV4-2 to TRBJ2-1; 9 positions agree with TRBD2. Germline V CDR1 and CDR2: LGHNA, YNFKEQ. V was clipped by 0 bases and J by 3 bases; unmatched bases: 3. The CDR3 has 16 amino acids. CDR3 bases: TGTGCCAGCAGCCAAGATGTAGCGGGAGTCTACAATGAGCAGTTCTTC. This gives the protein CASSQDVAGVYNEQFF.

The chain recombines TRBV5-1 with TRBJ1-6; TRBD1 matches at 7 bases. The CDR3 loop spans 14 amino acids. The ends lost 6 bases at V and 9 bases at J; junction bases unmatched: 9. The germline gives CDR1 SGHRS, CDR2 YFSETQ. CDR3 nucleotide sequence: TGCGCCAGCAAAACGGGACAGCCTATTTCACCCCTCCACTTT. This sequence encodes CASKTGQPISPLHF.

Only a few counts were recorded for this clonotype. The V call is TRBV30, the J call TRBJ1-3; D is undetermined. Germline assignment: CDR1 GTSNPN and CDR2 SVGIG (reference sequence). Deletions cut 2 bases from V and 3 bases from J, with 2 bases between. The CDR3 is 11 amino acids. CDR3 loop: CAWSSGNTIYF. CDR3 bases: TGTGCCTGGAGTAGTGGAAACACCATATATTTT.

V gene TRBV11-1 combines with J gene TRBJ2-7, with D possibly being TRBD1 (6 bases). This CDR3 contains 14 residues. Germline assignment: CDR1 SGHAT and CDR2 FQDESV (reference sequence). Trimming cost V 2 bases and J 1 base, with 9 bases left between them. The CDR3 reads CASSLSTGSYEQYF. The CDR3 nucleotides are TGTGCCAGCAGCTTATCCACAGGGTCCTACGAGCAGTACTTC.

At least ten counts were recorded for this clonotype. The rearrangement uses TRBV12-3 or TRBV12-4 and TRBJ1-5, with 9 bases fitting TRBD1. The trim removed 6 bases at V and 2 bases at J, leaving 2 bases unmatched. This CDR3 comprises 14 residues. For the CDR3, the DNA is TGTGCCAGCAGCCGGACAGGGGGCAATCAGCCCCAGCATTTT. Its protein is CASSRTGGNQPQHF.

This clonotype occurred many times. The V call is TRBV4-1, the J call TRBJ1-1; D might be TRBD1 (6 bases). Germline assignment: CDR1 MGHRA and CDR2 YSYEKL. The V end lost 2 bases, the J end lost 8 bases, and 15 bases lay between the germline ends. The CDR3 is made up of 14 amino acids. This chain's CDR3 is CASSQSRPRGEAFF. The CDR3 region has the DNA TGCGCCAGCAGCCAATCTAGACCGAGGGGGGAAGCTTTCTTT.

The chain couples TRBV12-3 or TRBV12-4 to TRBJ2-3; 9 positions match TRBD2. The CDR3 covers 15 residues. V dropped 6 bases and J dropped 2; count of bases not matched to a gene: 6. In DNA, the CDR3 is TGTGCCAGCAGAGTAGCGGGAGCATACACAGATACGCAGTATTTT. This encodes CASRVAGAYTDTQYF.

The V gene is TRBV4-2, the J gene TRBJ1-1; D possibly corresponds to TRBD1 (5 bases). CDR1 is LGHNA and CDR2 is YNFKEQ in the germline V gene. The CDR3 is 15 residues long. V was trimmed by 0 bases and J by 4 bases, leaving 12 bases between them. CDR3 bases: TGTGCCAGCAGCCAAGACGTTCAGGGCGGCACTGAAGCTTTCTTT. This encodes CASSQDVQGGTEAFF.

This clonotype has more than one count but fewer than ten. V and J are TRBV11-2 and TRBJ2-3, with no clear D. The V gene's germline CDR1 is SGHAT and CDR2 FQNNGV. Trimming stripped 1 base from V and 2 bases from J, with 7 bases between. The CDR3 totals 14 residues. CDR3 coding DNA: TGTGCCAGCAGCTTAGCCCTCAACACAGATACGCAGTATTTT. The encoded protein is CASSLALNTDTQYF.

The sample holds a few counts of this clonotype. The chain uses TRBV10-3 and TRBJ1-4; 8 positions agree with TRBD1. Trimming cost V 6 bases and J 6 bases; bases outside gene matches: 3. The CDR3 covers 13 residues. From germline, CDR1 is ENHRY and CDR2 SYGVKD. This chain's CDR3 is CAIRDREDEKLFF. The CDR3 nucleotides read TGTGCCATCAGGGACAGGGAGGATGAAAAACTGTTTTTT.

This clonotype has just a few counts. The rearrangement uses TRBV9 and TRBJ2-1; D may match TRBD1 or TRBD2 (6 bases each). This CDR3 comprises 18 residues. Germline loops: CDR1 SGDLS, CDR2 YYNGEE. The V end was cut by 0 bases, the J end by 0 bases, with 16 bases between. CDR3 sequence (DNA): TGTGCCAGCAGCGTAGGAGGAGGGGGGACACTCTCCTACAATGAGCAGTTCTTC. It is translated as CASSVGGGGTLSYNEQFF.

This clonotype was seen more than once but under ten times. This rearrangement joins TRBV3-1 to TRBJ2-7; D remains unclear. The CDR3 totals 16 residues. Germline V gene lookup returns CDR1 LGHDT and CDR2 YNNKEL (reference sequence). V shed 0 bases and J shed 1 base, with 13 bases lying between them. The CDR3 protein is CASSQDRSGASYEQYF. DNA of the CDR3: TGTGCCAGCAGCCAAGATAGGTCAGGAGCATCCTACGAGCAGTACTTC.

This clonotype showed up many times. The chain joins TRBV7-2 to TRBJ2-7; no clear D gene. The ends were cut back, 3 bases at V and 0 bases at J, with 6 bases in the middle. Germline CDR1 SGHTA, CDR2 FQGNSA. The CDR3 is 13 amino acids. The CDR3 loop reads CASSFDGSYEQYF. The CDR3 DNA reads TGTGCCAGCAGCTTCGACGGCTCCTACGAGCAGTACTTC.

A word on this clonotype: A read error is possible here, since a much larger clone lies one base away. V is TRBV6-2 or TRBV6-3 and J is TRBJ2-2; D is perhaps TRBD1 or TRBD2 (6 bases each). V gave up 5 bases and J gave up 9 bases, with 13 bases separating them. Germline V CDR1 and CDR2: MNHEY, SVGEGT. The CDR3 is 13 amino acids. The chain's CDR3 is CASSRGLARELFF. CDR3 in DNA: TGTGCCAGCAGTCGGGGGCTGGCCAGGGAGCTGTTTTTT.

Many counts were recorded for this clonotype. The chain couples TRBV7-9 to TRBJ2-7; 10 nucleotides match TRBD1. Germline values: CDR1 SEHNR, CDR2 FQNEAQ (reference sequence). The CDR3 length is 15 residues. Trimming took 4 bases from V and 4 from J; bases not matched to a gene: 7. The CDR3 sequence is CASSYSGTGEYEQYF. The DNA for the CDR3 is TGTGCCAGCAGCTACTCCGGGACAGGGGAATACGAGCAGTACTTC.